This entry is about one T cell receptor beta chain. Its antigen is currently unknown. This entry comes from a study of post-analysis software for immune sequencing data. General study results and limits: The five TRBV segments detected at higher frequency in patients than in controls included TRBV5-6, TRBV5-1 and TRBV20-1. The authors found that F measure strongly co-clustered same-batch samples.

Every TCR beta cDNA library bore unique molecular identifiers. Using its own MiXCR run on the PCR reads, TCRdb lists one record per CDR3 protein. The table records hundreds of thousands of distinct CDR3 sequences, under 55% of them present only once. Germline CDR1 SGDLS, CDR2 YYNGEE. CDR3 length: 14 amino acids. This receptor was identified in a girl aged 10-17 years with multiple sclerosis. The sample taken for sequencing was blood. The chain has TRBV9 and TRBJ2-5; 7 nucleotides align to TRBD2. The DNA end is more similar to TRBJ2-7, so the J call may be wrong. The DNA for the CDR3 is TGTGCCAGCAGCGCGGGACTACCCATGGGCGAGCAGTACTTC. It yields the protein CASSAGLPMGEQYF.